These 23 T cell receptor beta chains originate from one sample sequenced in a study of blood T cell repertoires in COVID-19. Profiled with immunoSEQ multiplex PCR; TCRdb holds only in-frame clones, not every one. The table has 200,000 or so clones, just over 85% seen once. Source material: PBMCs or T cells enriched from blood (not recorded which). Receptors originate from a woman aged 35 to 49 with acute COVID-19.

The chain joins TRBV11-2 to TRBJ2-3, with 11 positions matching TRBD2. In germline, CDR1 is SGHAT, CDR2 FQNNGV. The CDR3 extends over 13 amino acids. Losses at the gene ends were 7 bases for V and 7 bases for J; bases not matched to a gene: 4. The chain's CDR3 is CASNVAGGNTQYF. As DNA, the CDR3 is TGTGCCAGCAATGTAGCGGGGGGGAATACGCAGTATTTT.

This rearrangement joins TRBV9 to TRBJ1-1; D is perhaps TRBD1 (6 bases). CDR3 length: 13 residues. From germline, CDR1 is SGDLS and CDR2 YYNGEE. V shed 4 bases and J shed 8 bases, with 15 bases lying between them. CDR3 sequence (DNA): TGTGCCAGCAGCCGACAGGACTTTGACGAAGCTTTCTTT. Translating it yields CASSRQDFDEAFF.

This clone was observed a handful of times. This chain links TRBV10-3 with TRBJ2-7; a possible D gene is TRBD2 (6 bases). V was clipped by 2 bases and J by 4 bases, with 6 bases between them. The germline gives CDR1 ENHRY, CDR2 SYGVKD. This CDR3 has 12 amino acids. The CDR3 nucleotides read TGTGCCATCAGTGAGCGGGGGTACGAGCAGTACGTC. Amino acids: CAISERGYEQYV.

This chain uses TRBV20-1 with TRBJ1-1, with D uncertain. Germline V lookup: CDR1 DFQATT, CDR2 SNEGSKA (reference sequence). The V and J ends lost 3 bases and 1 base respectively, with 9 bases between them. The CDR3 totals 13 residues. The CDR3 loop reads CSASWPQNTEAFF. For the CDR3, the DNA is TGCAGTGCTAGTTGGCCCCAGAACACTGAAGCTTTCTTT.

The genes are TRBV10-3 and TRBJ1-2; the D gene is possibly TRBD1 (5 bases). The CDR3 covers 11 residues. The germline gives CDR1 ENHRY, CDR2 SYGVKD. V was shortened by 8 bases and J by 5 bases, with 9 bases between the two germline ends. The CDR3 DNA is TGTGCCATCGGTCAGGGTTATGGCTACACCTTC. Its translation is CAIGQGYGYTF.

The chain couples TRBV19 to TRBJ1-2; D not certain. V lost 7 bases, J lost 0 bases, and 12 bases lay in between. The germline V gene encodes CDR1 LNHDA and CDR2 SQIVND (reference sequence). This CDR3 is built from 14 residues. CDR3 sequence (DNA): TGTGCCAGTAACCTAATGGTCTCTAACTATGGCTACACCTTC. It is translated as CASNLMVSNYGYTF.

This clone is labeled as medium-sized (0.01 to 0.1%). V usage is TRBV4-3 and J usage is TRBJ2-2; TRBD2 aligns across 12 bases. This CDR3 has 18 amino acids. The J segment lost 3 bases and the V segment lost 1 base, leaving 6 bases of the junction unmatched. Germline CDR1 is LGHNA and CDR2 is YSLEER. This CDR3 is CASSQGATSGGYTGELFF. DNA of the CDR3: TGCGCCAGCAGCCAAGGGGCTACTAGCGGGGGGTACACCGGGGAGCTGTTTTTT.

The rearrangement joins TRBV4-3 to TRBJ1-1, with a tentative D call TRBD1 (6 bases). Trimming left V 0 bases short and J 6 bases short, with 11 bases between. This CDR3 contains 14 residues. Germline V gene data show CDR1 as LGHNA and CDR2 as YSLEER. The CDR3 DNA reads as TGCGCCAGCAGCCAAGAAGGCAGGGGCGCTGAAGCTTTCTTT. Protein sequence: CASSQEGRGAEAFF.

The chain links TRBV5-4 to TRBJ2-4; no reliable D call. Germline V gives CDR1 SGHNT, CDR2 YYREEE (reference sequence). The CDR3 is made up of 14 amino acids. With 3 bases removed from V and 3 bases from J, the gap between germline ends came to 10 bases. In DNA, the CDR3 is TGTGCCAGCAGCTCTGAAGTCGGCAAAAACATTCAGTACTTC. Its protein is CASSSEVGKNIQYF.

This rearrangement joins TRBV11-2 to TRBJ2-2; D remains unclear. The CDR3 is 14 amino acids. Germline CDR1 and CDR2: SGHAT and FQNNGV. Between the trimmed V and J ends, which lost 2 bases and 4 bases, there was a span of 8 bases. DNA of the CDR3: TGTGCCAGCAGCTTACGACGGAGCACCGGGGAGCTGTTTTTT. Translation gives CASSLRRSTGELFF. Full variable domain (missing parts from reference TRBV11-2 and TRBJ2-2): EAGVAQSPRYKIIEKRQSVAFWCNPISGHATLYWYQQILGQGPKLLIQFQNNGVVDDSQLPKDRFSAERLKGVDSTLKIQPAKLEDSAVYLCASSLRRSTGELFFGEGSRLTVL.

This chain uses TRBV5-6 with TRBJ1-2, with 11 bases matching TRBD1. Germline V CDR1 and CDR2: SGHDT, YYEEEE. This CDR3 spans 14 amino acids. The CDR3 reads CGSGTGGVGYGYTF. The CDR3 DNA sequence: TGTGGAAGTGGGACAGGGGGAGTGGGCTATGGCTACACCTTC.

This chain joins TRBV30 and TRBJ1-1; TRBD1 might be the D (5 bases). The V gene lost 3 bases and the J gene lost 4 bases, with 18 bases spanning the gap. Germline lookup yields CDR1 GTSNPN and CDR2 SVGIG (reference sequence). This CDR3 contains 15 residues. CDR3 coding DNA: TGTGCCTGGAGAGGGGCGGCCTCGGGGGGCACTGAAGCTTTCTTT. Its protein is CAWRGAASGGTEAFF.

CDR3 residues: CASTGAYEQYF. For the CDR3, the DNA is TGTGCCAGCACCGGGGCCTACGAGCAGTACTTC. V gene TRBV25-1 combines with J gene TRBJ2-7; maybe TRBD2 (5 bases). V was shortened by 7 bases and J by 2 bases, with 6 bases between the two germline ends. Germline lookup yields CDR1 MGHDK and CDR2 SYGVNS. CDR3 length equals 11 residues.

The chain has TRBV7-2 and TRBJ1-1; TRBD1 matches 12 bases. The V gene end was trimmed by 4 bases and the J gene end by 5 bases; junction bases not matched to a gene: 11. The germline V gene encodes CDR1 SGHTA and CDR2 FQGNSA. The length of the CDR3 is 17 residues. The DNA for the CDR3 is TGTGCCAGCAGCTCGGCCGGGACAGGGGGCAGGGTGACTGAAGCTTTCTTT. Translation gives CASSSAGTGGRVTEAFF. The entire variable domain, with the rest obtained from reference TRBV7-2 and TRBJ1-1, is as follows: GAGVSQSPSNKVTEKGKDVELRCDPISGHTALYWYRQSLGQGLEFLIYFQGNSAPDKSGLPSDRFSAERTGGSVSTLTIQRTQQEDSAVYLCASSSAGTGGRVTEAFFGQGTRLTVV.

The rearrangement joins TRBV12-5 to TRBJ1-1; 7 bases agree with TRBD1. V trimming: 1 base; J trimming: 3 bases; junction bases outside the gene matches: 5. Germline values: CDR1 LGHNT, CDR2 FRNRAP. The CDR3 loop spans 15 amino acids. CDR3: CASGLDLTGDTEAFF. CDR3 sequence (DNA): TGTGCTAGTGGTTTGGACCTCACAGGGGACACTGAAGCTTTCTTT. The whole variable domain, filled in from reference TRBV12-5 and TRBJ1-1, reads DARVTQTPRHKVTEMGQEVTMRCQPILGHNTVFWYRQTMMQGLELLAYFRNRAPLDDSGMPKDRFSAEMPDATLATLKIQPSEPRDSAVYFCASGLDLTGDTEAFFGQGTRLTVV.

The gene calls are TRBV6-5 and TRBJ2-5; D is possibly TRBD2 (6 bases). CDR1 is MNHEY and CDR2 is SVGAGI in the germline V gene. The CDR3 contains 14 residues. The V end lost 5 bases, the J end lost 7 bases, and 17 bases lay between the germline ends. The CDR3 sequence: CASSRSGSKATQYF. The CDR3, as DNA: TGTGCCAGCAGTCGTAGCGGATCGAAGGCGACCCAGTACTTC.

This chain joins TRBV7-8 and TRBJ2-7; 8 bases match TRBD1. The CDR3 is 16 amino acids. Germline V lookup: CDR1 SGHVS, CDR2 FQNEAQ. Trimming cost V 5 bases and J 0 bases; bases outside gene matches: 9. The CDR3 DNA sequence: TGTGCCAGCAGCGTGCAAACCGGGACAGGCTCCTACGAGCAGTACGTC. Translating it yields CASSVQTGTGSYEQYV.

The gene calls are TRBV6-6 and TRBJ2-1; TRBD2 agrees at 8 bases. The J segment lost 7 bases and the V segment lost 8 bases, leaving 13 bases of the junction unmatched. CDR3 length: 15 amino acids. CDR1 is MNHNY, CDR2 SVGAGI, per germline (reference sequence). The CDR3 region is CASVPTGGLGNEQFF. DNA of the CDR3: TGTGCCAGCGTTCCTACGGGGGGGCTAGGGAATGAGCAGTTCTTC.

The chain combines TRBV5-5 with TRBJ2-1, with 9 bases aligning to TRBD1. CDR1 is SGHKS, CDR2 YYEKEE, per germline (reference sequence). V dropped 2 bases and J dropped 4; count of bases not matched to a gene: 4. This CDR3 is built from 15 residues. The CDR3 bases are TGTGCCAGCAGCTTACAGGGGGCGCAGTACAATGAGCAGTTCTTC. Translation gives CASSLQGAQYNEQFF.

This clone has only one observation. Other DNA sequences of this sample code for an identical CDR3. The V gene is TRBV6-5, the J gene TRBJ1-1; D gene uncertain. The CDR3 is 11 amino acids. V was pared by 6 bases and J by 2 bases, with 4 bases between. The V gene's germline CDR1 is MNHEY and CDR2 SVGAGI. The CDR3 reads CASSSNTEAFF. For the CDR3, the DNA is TGTGCCAGCAGCAGTAACACTGAAGCTTTCTTT.

The rearrangement joins TRBV20-1 to TRBJ2-5; 7 nucleotides match TRBD1. V dropped 4 bases and J dropped 2; count of bases not matched to a gene: 7. The CDR3 is made up of 14 amino acids. Germline V gives CDR1 DFQATT, CDR2 SNEGSKA (reference sequence). The chain's CDR3 is CSAIDKGQQETQYF. The CDR3 coding sequence is TGCAGTGCTATTGACAAGGGACAGCAAGAGACCCAGTACTTC.

The V gene is TRBV5-5, the J gene TRBJ2-1, with 11 bases matching TRBD2. The CDR3 is 16 residues long. With 3 bases clipped from V and 8 bases from J, the junction kept 10 bases outside the gene matches. Germline V gives CDR1 SGHKS, CDR2 YYEKEE (reference sequence). The chain's CDR3 is CASSSPTSGGKDEQFF. In DNA, the CDR3 is TGTGCCAGCAGCTCCCCAACTAGCGGGGGTAAGGATGAGCAGTTCTTC.

The rearrangement links TRBV5-4 to TRBJ2-7; TRBD2 is a possible D gene (7 bases). V lost 3 bases and J 1 base, leaving 11 bases between the germline ends. From germline, CDR1 is SGHNT and CDR2 YYREEE (reference sequence). CDR3 length: 14 amino acids. As DNA, the CDR3 is TGTGCCAGCAGCTGGGAGGGGGGTTCCTACGAGCAGTACTTC. This sequence encodes CASSWEGGSYEQYF.